This is a list of T cell receptor beta chains from one sample in a study of blood T cell repertoires in COVID-19. Profiling relied on immunoSEQ multiplex PCR, and the TCRdb table lists in-frame clones only, not all of them. The data contain more than 150,000 clones, around 82% of them singletons. The sequencing input was PBMCs or T cells enriched from blood (not recorded which). These receptors originate from a man aged 35 to 55 who had recovered from COVID-19. Both conserved end residues are part of each CDR3. A D gene is named only where the DNA matches it firmly.

>TRBV11-1|NA|TRBJ2-5
CASVGANQGETQYF
>TRBV28|NA|TRBJ1-5
CASRDGEFNQPQHF
>TRBV27|NA|TRBJ2-1
CASSTTSFNEQFF
>TRBV9|TRBD1|TRBJ1-6
CASSVGQGGFNSPLHF
>TRBV7-2|NA|TRBJ2-5
CASSLSALSTQYF
>TRBV27|NA|TRBJ2-1
CASTDMSVGRGYNEQFF
>TRBV27|TRBD1|TRBJ1-1
CASSPTGRTEAFF
>TRBV7-2|NA|TRBJ1-1
CASSLVVTEAFF
>TRBV6-1|NA|TRBJ1-1
CASSERWGGNTEAFF
>TRBV12-3/TRBV12-4|NA|TRBJ1-5
CASSSVGVMPQHF
>TRBV7-9|NA|TRBJ1-1
CASSLAIYTEAFF
>TRBV10-2|NA|TRBJ1-4
CASKNTGTENEKLFF
>TRBV18|TRBD1|TRBJ2-1
CASSRGQSSYNEQFF
>TRBV4-3|NA|TRBJ1-4
CASSLDTPMGNEKLFF
>TRBV5-4|NA|TRBJ1-1
CASSLAGGRGMATEAFF
>TRBV27|TRBD1|TRBJ1-4
CASSLSDRAELFF
>TRBV5-6|NA|TRBJ2-5
CASSPRVQETQYF
>TRBV5-1|TRBD1|TRBJ2-2
CASSLVGTGSDGELFF
>TRBV4-3|TRBD1|TRBJ2-1
CASSQAGQGGYNEQFF
>TRBV7-2|TRBD2|TRBJ2-5
CASSPGLAGETQYF
>TRBV18|NA|TRBJ1-3
CASSPGSGNTIYF
>TRBV19|TRBD2|TRBJ2-6
CASSMRGTGANVLTF
>TRBV7-9|NA|TRBJ2-4
CASSSPPGIDIQYF
>TRBV10-2|NA|TRBJ2-7
CASSVSRLGQDEQYF
>TRBV5-4|NA|TRBJ1-3
CASSLGGGSGNTIYF
>TRBV5-1|NA|TRBJ2-4
CASSLTGFLKNIQYF
>TRBV6-2/TRBV6-3|TRBD1|TRBJ2-1
CASSPRRDRAFF
>TRBV7-2|NA|TRBJ2-5
CASSLWGGTQYF
>TRBV11-2|NA|TRBJ1-1
CASSLGLNTEAFF
>TRBV15|NA|TRBJ1-1
CATSSLTRGKAFF
>TRBV7-3|NA|TRBJ2-2
CATNNAGTGELFF
>TRBV7-2|TRBD2|TRBJ2-3
CASSGLAGGRTDTQYF
>TRBV2|NA|TRBJ2-3
CASSPLQWRGGTDTQYF
>TRBV6-2/TRBV6-3|NA|TRBJ1-2
CASSYLDSFGYTF
>TRBV7-8|NA|TRBJ2-1
CASSLVAGTYNEQFF
>TRBV2|NA|TRBJ1-5
CASIGGEPNQPQHF
>TRBV7-9|NA|TRBJ1-1
CASSLWQGNTEAFF
>TRBV5-6|NA|TRBJ2-3
CASSTKRQPDTQYF
>TRBV4-2|TRBD2|TRBJ2-7
CASSQGIAGGPYEQYF
>TRBV28|TRBD2|TRBJ2-1
CASSLAGTLNEQFF
>TRBV19|NA|TRBJ1-5
CASTTDRSNQPQHF
>TRBV2|NA|TRBJ2-1
CASSPIHRSPYNEQFF
>TRBV6-1|TRBD1|TRBJ2-5
CASSEPGTAQETQYF
>TRBV3-1/TRBV3-2|NA|TRBJ1-1
CASSQEGRIAFF
>TRBV5-1|TRBD1|TRBJ1-4
CASSLDPTGGAANEKLFF
>TRBV4-1|NA|TRBJ2-2
CASSQGSSGELFF
>TRBV4-1|TRBD1|TRBJ1-1
CASSQDHRGGNTEAFF
>TRBV3-1/TRBV3-2|NA|TRBJ2-5
CASSLLGAGAQETQYF
>TRBV6-1|NA|TRBJ1-2
CASSEGLVRGYGYTF
>TRBV6-5|NA|TRBJ2-1
CASSLTGTFPNEQFF
>TRBV28|NA|TRBJ1-2
CASSLLGGPDYGYTF